Included here is one T cell receptor beta chain sequence, with context. Its antigen is currently unknown. Template amounts of approximately 300 ng DNA, approximately 30,000 T cell genomes, were employed in unsorted PBMC replicate PCRs. Method: immunoSEQ multiplex PCR; TCRdb's copy keeps in-frame clones and lacks some. This table has under 600,000 clones, around 80% appearing once. This record belongs to a study of shared clonotypes between healthy human individuals. Whole-study results and caveats: In having few donors, the study represented limited genetic and exposure-history diversity.

The V gene end was trimmed by 1 base and the J gene end by 4 bases; junction bases not matched to a gene: 12. This CDR3 has 16 amino acids. CDR1 is SQVTM, CDR2 ANQGSEA, per germline. Within Nashville, Tennessee resided all donors, each a Caucasian adult. Sequenced input: PBMCs. The chain recombines TRBV29-1 with TRBJ2-7; 8 nucleotides match TRBD1. This receptor was identified in a woman aged 40-49 years in good health. Some clones in this sample may be carry-over from other donors' samples. CDR3 DNA sequence: TGCAGCGTTGAAGTAGATTTATGGGACAGGAGATACGAGCAGTACTTC. Its translation: CSVEVDLWDRRYEQYF.